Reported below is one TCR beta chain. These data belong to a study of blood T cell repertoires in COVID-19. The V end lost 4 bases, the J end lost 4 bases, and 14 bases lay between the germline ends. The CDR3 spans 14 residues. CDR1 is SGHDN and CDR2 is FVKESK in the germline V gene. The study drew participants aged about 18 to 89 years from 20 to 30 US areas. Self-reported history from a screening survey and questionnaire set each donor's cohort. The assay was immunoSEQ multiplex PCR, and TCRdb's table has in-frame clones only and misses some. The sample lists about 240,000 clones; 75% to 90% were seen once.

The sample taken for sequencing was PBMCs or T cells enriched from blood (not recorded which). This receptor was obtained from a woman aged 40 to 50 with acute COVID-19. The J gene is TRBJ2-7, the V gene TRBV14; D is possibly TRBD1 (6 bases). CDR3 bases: TGTGCCAGCAGCCTGACAGGACCATCGTACGAGCAGTACTTC. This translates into CASSLTGPSYEQYF.